The rows below give T cell receptor beta chains drawn from one sample of a study of PD-1 blockade in classical Hodgkin lymphoma. The table came from immunoSEQ multiplex PCR; TCRdb's copy has only in-frame clones and leaves some out. The data show roughly 50,000 clones, around 87% seen once. The sample here was peripheral blood mononuclear cells (PBMCs), taken before the fourth cycle of nivolumab. The receptors were sampled from a human donor with classical Hodgkin lymphoma. CDR3s include the opening cysteine and the closing phenylalanine or tryptophan.

CASSYVHTGELFF	TRBV6-5	TRBJ2-2
CAWGPGTQYF	TRBV30	TRBJ2-3
CASTYFPYTEAFF	TRBV6-1	TRBJ1-1
CASSSGTALNTEAFF	TRBV7-9	TRBJ1-1
CASSLDDPRNEQFF	TRBV5-1	TRBJ2-1
CASSATGKDPYGYTF	TRBV9	TRBJ1-2
CASSELAGAYNEQFF	TRBV6-1	TRBJ2-1
CATKDVTGVSGANVLTF	TRBV15	TRBJ2-6
CASSLSGRETQYF	TRBV7-6	TRBJ2-5
CASSQDWPSGDEQYF	TRBV4-1	TRBJ2-7
CASSLTRGTSGNYEQYF	TRBV5-5	TRBJ2-7
CSVQDMGLAGVSSYNEQFF	TRBV29-1	TRBJ2-1
CASSSNLEEQYF	TRBV4-2	TRBJ2-7
CASKGGTFNGVYNEQFF	TRBV19	TRBJ2-1
CASSSPSRVSYEQYF	TRBV6-5	TRBJ2-7
CASSETGVAGELFF	TRBV6-5	TRBJ2-2
CASSVETRTDSYNEQFF	TRBV9	TRBJ2-1
CASSYQGETQYF	TRBV6-5	TRBJ2-5
CASSEYVNTEAFF	TRBV5-6	TRBJ1-1
CASSHYRDSYNEQFF	TRBV5-8	TRBJ2-1
CASGLGQVLSGNTIYF	TRBV12-5	TRBJ1-3
CASSSGVRETQYF	TRBV5-1	TRBJ2-5
CASMRGPTRTDTQYF	TRBV6-1	TRBJ2-3
CSAVFELAAYEQYF	TRBV29-1	TRBJ2-7
CASSPQTGKFNYGYTF	TRBV13	TRBJ1-2
CASSIGSTSGNTIYF	TRBV19	TRBJ1-3
CASSFGLAGPSSYNEQFF	TRBV27	TRBJ2-1
CATSPGRGVDTQYF	TRBV7-3	TRBJ2-3
CASSELGLAGANTGELFF	TRBV25-1	TRBJ2-2
CASSLGGTGGTEAFF	TRBV5-1	TRBJ1-1
CASRGQGSYEQYF	TRBV27	TRBJ2-7
CAWSVRGNEKLFF	TRBV30	TRBJ1-4
CASSLPDREETQYF	TRBV18	TRBJ2-5
CASSLGLGLVYF	TRBV11-3	TRBJ2-7
CASESGLAVYNEQFF	TRBV2	TRBJ2-1
CASSLYLAGGPGELFF	TRBV5-4	TRBJ2-2
CASSQEPNQPQHF	TRBV4-1	TRBJ1-5
CASSFRTAENTEAFF	TRBV4-1	TRBJ1-1
CASSLLTGGITYEQYF	TRBV27	TRBJ2-7